A selection of T cell receptor beta chains follows, all from one sample in a study of shared clonotypes between healthy human individuals. The data were produced by immunoSEQ multiplex PCR, yet TCRdb's version contains in-frame clones alone and is incomplete. The sample yields 650,000 to 700,000 clones, roughly 88% seen once. Material for sequencing was memory CD8+ T cells from PBMCs. The origin of the receptors is a man aged 18 to 35 in good health. Some clones in this sample may be carry-over from other donors' samples. CDR3s include the opening cysteine and the closing phenylalanine or tryptophan. D genes are given only for firm matches. Expanded clones get a size class; other rows say once, few or many, or leave the size out.

v_call,clone_size,d_call,j_call,cdr3_aa,cdr3_nt
TRBV14,few,TRBD2,TRBJ2-1,CASSQDGLAGDNEQFF,TGTGCCAGCAGCCAAGATGGCCTAGCGGGGGACAATGAGCAGTTCTTC
TRBV27,NA,NA,TRBJ2-1,CASSPTGSYNEQFF,TGTGCCAGCAGCCCGACGGGCTCCTACAATGAGCAGTTCTTC
TRBV2,NA,NA,TRBJ2-7,CASPAGVGGYEQYF,TGTGCCAGCCCAGCTGGGGTGGGGGGCTACGAGCAGTACTTC
TRBV5-6,NA,TRBD2,TRBJ2-7,CASSLGLAGGYPNEQYF,TGTGCCAGCAGCTTGGGACTAGCGGGAGGTTATCCCAACGAGCAGTACTTC
TRBV7-9,NA,TRBD1,TRBJ2-2,CASSGTDPNTGELFF,TGTGCCAGCAGCGGGACAGATCCGAACACCGGGGAGCTGTTTTTT
TRBV5-6,NA,NA,TRBJ2-5,CASSSPRKGADQQETQYF,TGTGCCAGCAGCTCCCCACGAAAAGGCGCAGATCAACAAGAGACCCAGTACTTC
TRBV5-1,NA,TRBD1,TRBJ1-3,CASSPDRGPGNTIYF,TGCGCCAGCAGCCCGGACAGGGGGCCTGGAAACACCATATATTTT
TRBV7-3,NA,TRBD1,TRBJ1-1,CARPTGGEPEAFF,TGTGCCAGACCGACAGGGGGAGAACCTGAAGCTTTCTTT
TRBV11-2,NA,TRBD1,TRBJ2-1,CASSQPGGYNEQFF,TGTGCCAGCAGCCAGCCAGGGGGCTACAATGAGCAGTTCTTC
TRBV19,NA,NA,TRBJ2-7,CASAQGTGEQYF,TGTGCCAGCGCGCAGGGAACGGGCGAGCAGTACTTC
TRBV19,NA,TRBD2,TRBJ2-2,CASSIDGTSGRYGELFF,TGTGCCAGTAGTATAGATGGGACTAGCGGGAGGTACGGGGAGCTGTTTTTT
TRBV27,NA,NA,TRBJ2-1,CASRLGTEQFF,TGTGCCAGCCGTTTGGGGACTGAGCAGTTCTTC
TRBV7-8,NA,TRBD1,TRBJ1-5,CASSLNRGPRSNQPQHF,TGTGCCAGCAGCTTAAACAGGGGGCCGAGAAGCAATCAGCCCCAGCATTTT
TRBV27,NA,TRBD1,TRBJ2-7,CASSWGQGAFEQYF,TGTGCCAGCAGTTGGGGCCAGGGGGCCTTCGAGCAGTACTTC
TRBV5-3,once,TRBD2,TRBJ2-1,CARSHGTSGSSCGDNEQFF,TGTGCCAGAAGCCACGGGACTAGCGGGAGTTCGTGTGGGGACAATGAGCAGTTCTTC
TRBV30,once,NA,TRBJ2-6,CASRGGANVLTF,TGTGCTTCGCGGGGTGGGGCCAACGTCCTGACTTTC
TRBV27,NA,TRBD1,TRBJ2-1,CASRDDPGQIYNEQFF,TGTGCCAGCAGAGACGACCCGGGACAGATATACAATGAGCAGTTCTTC
TRBV13,NA,NA,TRBJ2-1,CASSEGWEQDYNEQFF,TGTGCCAGCAGCGAAGGATGGGAGCAGGACTACAATGAGCAGTTCTTC
TRBV7-2,once,TRBD2,TRBJ2-5,CASTLGMGLAGGETQYF,TGTGCCAGCACCCTCGGGATGGGACTAGCGGGAGGGGAGACCCAGTACTTC
TRBV27,NA,NA,TRBJ2-1,CASSLASRGLVVNEQFF,TGTGCCAGCAGTTTAGCCTCGCGGGGACTCGTTGTCAATGAGCAGTTCTTC
TRBV19,once,TRBD1,TRBJ1-2,CASSIEIQGGFDGYTF,TGTGCCAGTAGCATAGAGATACAGGGGGGTTTTGATGGCTACACCTTC
TRBV7-8,NA,NA,TRBJ1-2,CASSLRATKTMGGYTF,TGTGCCAGCAGCTTAAGGGCAACCAAAACCATGGGGGGCTACACCTTC
TRBV9,NA,NA,TRBJ2-3,CASWGSGRVNTQYF,TGTGCCAGCTGGGGGTCCGGCCGGGTGAATACGCAGTATTTT
TRBV7-8,NA,TRBD2,TRBJ2-1,CASSLFALAGNEQFF,TGTGCCAGCAGCTTGTTCGCCCTAGCGGGCAATGAGCAGTTCTTC
TRBV10-2,NA,NA,TRBJ1-5,CASSERDPGGNQPQHF,TGCGCCAGCAGTGAGAGGGACCCGGGAGGCAATCAGCCCCAGCATTTT
TRBV7-9,NA,NA,TRBJ2-3,CASSGRTEDTQYF,TGTGCCAGCTCAGGGAGGACAGAAGATACGCAGTATTTT
TRBV7-8,NA,TRBD2,TRBJ2-1,CASSLALKGLAGNEQFF,TGTGCCAGCAGCTTAGCGCTAAAGGGACTAGCTGGAAATGAGCAGTTCTTC
TRBV2,NA,NA,TRBJ1-1,CATPRATTDTEAFF,TGTGCCACCCCGCGGGCTACGACAGACACTGAAGCTTTCTTT
TRBV27,NA,TRBD2,TRBJ2-3,CASSLSGSGIFPVATDTQYF,TGTGCCAGCAGTTTATCTGGTAGCGGGATTTTCCCAGTTGCCACAGATACGCAGTATTTT
TRBV4-1,once,NA,TRBJ2-7,CASSQDILFSPYEQYF,TGCGCCAGCAGCCAAGATATCCTTTTCTCCCCCTACGAGCAGTACTTC
TRBV7-9,NA,TRBD1,TRBJ2-5,CASSRTGEETQYF,TGTGCCAGCAGCAGGACAGGGGAAGAGACCCAGTACTTC
TRBV5-1,NA,NA,TRBJ2-3,CASSLEVSTDTQYF,TGCGCCAGCAGCTTGGAGGTTAGCACAGATACGCAGTATTTT
TRBV5-1,NA,TRBD2,TRBJ2-1,CASSLDSGIHNEQFF,TGCGCCAGCAGCTTGGATAGCGGGATCCACAATGAGCAGTTCTTC
TRBV7-9,NA,TRBD1,TRBJ2-1,CASSSDRGGEQFF,TGTGCCAGCAGCTCAGACAGGGGGGGTGAGCAGTTCTTC
TRBV28,NA,NA,TRBJ2-7,CASSLQGWAYEQYF,TGTGCCAGCAGTCTACAGGGATGGGCCTACGAGCAGTACTTC
TRBV19,NA,NA,TRBJ1-1,CASSMTASFDTEAFF,TGTGCCAGTAGTATGACGGCATCGTTTGACACTGAAGCTTTCTTT
TRBV29-1,NA,TRBD2,TRBJ2-5,CSVERALAGGGLETQYF,TGCAGCGTTGAACGGGCGCTAGCGGGAGGAGGATTGGAGACCCAGTACTTC
TRBV6-5,NA,TRBD1,TRBJ1-1,CASSFRDRGTEAFF,TGTGCCAGCAGTTTTCGGGACAGGGGAACTGAAGCTTTCTTT
TRBV27,NA,NA,TRBJ1-3,CASSPRPGNGNTIYF,TGTGCCAGCAGTCCACGCCCCGGGAATGGAAACACCATATATTTT
TRBV29-1,NA,NA,TRBJ2-3,CSVGGFPSEYF,TGCAGCGTTGGAGGTTTTCCCTCCGAGTATTTT
TRBV27,NA,TRBD1,TRBJ2-2,CASSLGQGPYTGELFF,TGTGCCAGCAGTTTGGGACAGGGGCCCTACACCGGGGAGCTGTTTTTT
TRBV9,NA,NA,TRBJ1-1,CASSLHLGSTEAFF,TGTGCCAGCAGCCTCCACCTCGGGTCAACTGAAGCTTTCTTT